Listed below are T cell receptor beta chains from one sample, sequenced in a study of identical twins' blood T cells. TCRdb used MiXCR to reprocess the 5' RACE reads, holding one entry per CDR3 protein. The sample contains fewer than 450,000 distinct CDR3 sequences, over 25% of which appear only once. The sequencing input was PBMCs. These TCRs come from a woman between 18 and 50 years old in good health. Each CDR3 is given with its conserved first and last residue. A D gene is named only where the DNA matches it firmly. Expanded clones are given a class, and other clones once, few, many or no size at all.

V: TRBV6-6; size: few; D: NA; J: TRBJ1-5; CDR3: CASRLKENQPQHF; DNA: TGTGCCAGCAGACTTAAGGAGAATCAGCCCCAGCATTTT
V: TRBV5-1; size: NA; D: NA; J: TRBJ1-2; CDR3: CASSLDLPINGYTF; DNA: TGCGCCAGCAGCCTGGATCTTCCCATCAATGGCTACACCTTC
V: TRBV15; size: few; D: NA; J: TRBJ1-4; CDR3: CATSRSWGQINEKLFF; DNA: TGTGCCACCAGCAGATCCTGGGGGCAGATTAATGAAAAACTGTTTTTT
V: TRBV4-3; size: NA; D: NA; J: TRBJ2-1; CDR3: CASREGNEQFF; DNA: TGCGCCAGCAGGGAGGGGAATGAGCAGTTCTTC
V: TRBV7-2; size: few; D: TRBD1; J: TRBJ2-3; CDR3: CASSFGTGLNTQYF; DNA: TGTGCCAGCAGCTTTGGGACAGGGCTTAATACGCAGTATTTT
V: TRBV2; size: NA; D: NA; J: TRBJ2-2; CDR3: CSSSDQYPGELFF; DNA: TGTTCCAGCAGCGATCAGTACCCCGGGGAGCTGTTTTTT
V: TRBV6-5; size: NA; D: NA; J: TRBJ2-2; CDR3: CASSYSRFPGKVGELFF; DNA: TGTGCCAGCAGTTACTCGAGATTTCCAGGGAAGGTCGGGGAGCTGTTTTTT
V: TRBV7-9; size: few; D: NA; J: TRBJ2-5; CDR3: CASSSTGEETQYF; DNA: TGTGCCAGCAGTTCCACCGGGGAGGAGACCCAGTACTTC
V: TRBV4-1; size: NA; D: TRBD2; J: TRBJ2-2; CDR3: CASSQERLADNTGELFF; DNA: TGCGCCAGCAGTCAAGAGCGACTAGCGGATAACACCGGGGAGCTGTTTTTT
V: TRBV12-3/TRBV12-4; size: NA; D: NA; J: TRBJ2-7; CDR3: CASSLPQGEEYF; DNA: TGTGCCAGCAGTTTACCGCAGGGGGAGGAGTACTTC
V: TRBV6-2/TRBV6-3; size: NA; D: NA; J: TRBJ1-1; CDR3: CASSSPPGRSTTEAFF; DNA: TGTGCCAGCAGTTCTCCTCCTGGACGCAGCACCACTGAAGCTTTCTTT
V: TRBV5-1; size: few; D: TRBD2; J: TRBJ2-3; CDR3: CASSSLAGGRTDTQYF; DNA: TGCGCCAGCAGCTCGCTAGCGGGAGGGCGCACAGATACGCAGTATTTT
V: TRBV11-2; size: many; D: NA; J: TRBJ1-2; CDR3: CASSFLQPLLGYTF; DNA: TGTGCCAGCAGCTTTCTACAGCCTCTTCTTGGCTACACCTTC
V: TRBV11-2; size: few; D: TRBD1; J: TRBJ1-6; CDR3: CASSLTGALNSPLHF; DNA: TGTGCCAGCAGCTTAACAGGGGCCCTTAATTCACCCCTCCACTTT
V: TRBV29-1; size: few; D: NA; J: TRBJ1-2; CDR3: CSVVETNYGYTF; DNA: TGCAGCGTTGTGGAAACTAACTATGGCTACACCTTC
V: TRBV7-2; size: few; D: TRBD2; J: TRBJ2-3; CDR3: CASSLVPLAGVPTDTQYF; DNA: TGTGCCAGCAGCTTAGTGCCCCTAGCGGGAGTCCCCACAGATACGCAGTATTTT
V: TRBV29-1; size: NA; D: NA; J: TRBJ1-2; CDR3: CSESRPPYGYTF; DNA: TGCAGCGAGTCAAGGCCCCCTTATGGCTACACCTTC
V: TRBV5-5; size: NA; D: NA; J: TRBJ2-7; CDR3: CASSLLTPTYEQYF; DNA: TGTGCCAGCAGCTTGTTGACACCAACCTACGAGCAGTACTTC
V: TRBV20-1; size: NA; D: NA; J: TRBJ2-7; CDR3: CSVWTDEQYF; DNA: TGCAGTGTGTGGACGGACGAGCAGTACTTC
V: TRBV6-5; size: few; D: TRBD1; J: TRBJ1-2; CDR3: CASSAPGQGIEGYTF; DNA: TGTGCCAGCAGTGCCCCGGGACAGGGGATAGAGGGCTACACCTTC
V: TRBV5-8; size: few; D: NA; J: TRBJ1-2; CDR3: CASSLRGDRPLGYTF; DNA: TGTGCCAGCAGCTTGAGGGGCGACAGGCCCTTAGGCTACACCTTC
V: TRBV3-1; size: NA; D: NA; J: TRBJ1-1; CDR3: CASSQQPPGVGTEAFF; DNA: TGTGCCAGCAGCCAACAGCCACCAGGGGTGGGCACTGAAGCTTTCTTT
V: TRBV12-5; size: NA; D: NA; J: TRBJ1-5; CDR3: CASGLGGTLNQPQHF; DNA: TGTGCTAGTGGACTTGGCGGGACGCTCAATCAGCCCCAGCATTTT
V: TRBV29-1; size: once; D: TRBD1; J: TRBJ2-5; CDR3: CSASTGVGETQYF; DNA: TGCAGCGCCTCCACAGGGGTAGGGGAGACCCAGTACTTC
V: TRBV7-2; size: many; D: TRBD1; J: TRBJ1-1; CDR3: CASRRQGLAAFF; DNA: TGTGCCAGCAGGCGACAGGGTCTGGCTGCTTTCTTT
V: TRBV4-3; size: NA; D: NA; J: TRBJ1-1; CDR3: CASSQPGRGNTETFF; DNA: TGCGCCAGCAGCCAACCTGGTCGGGGGAACACTGAAACTTTCTTT
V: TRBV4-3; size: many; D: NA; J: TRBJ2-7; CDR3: CASSPYTSSYEQYF; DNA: TGCGCCAGCAGCCCTTACACGAGCTCCTACGAGCAGTACTTC
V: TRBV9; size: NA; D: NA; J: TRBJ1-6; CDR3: CASSAEGAYNSPLHF; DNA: TGTGCCAGCAGCGCGGAGGGGGCCTATAATTCACCCCTCCACTTT
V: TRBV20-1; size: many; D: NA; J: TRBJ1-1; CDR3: CSASGRTNTEAFF; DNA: TGCAGTGCTAGCGGACGGACGAACACTGAAGCTTTCTTT
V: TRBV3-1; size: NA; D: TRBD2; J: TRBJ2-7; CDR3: CASQFGGSYEQYF; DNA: TGTGCCAGCCAATTCGGGGGGTCCTACGAGCAGTACTTC
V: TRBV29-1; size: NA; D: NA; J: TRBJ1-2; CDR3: CSVEDVLRSGRANYGYTF; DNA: TGCAGCGTTGAAGACGTATTACGGTCGGGGCGCGCTAACTATGGCTACACCTTC
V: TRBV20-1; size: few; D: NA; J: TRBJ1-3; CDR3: CSARDRYSSGNTIYF; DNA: TGCAGTGCTAGAGATAGGTACAGCTCTGGAAACACCATATATTTT
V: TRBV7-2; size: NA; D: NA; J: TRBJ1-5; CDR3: CASSADRSYQPQHF; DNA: TGTGCCAGCAGCGCAGACAGATCATATCAGCCCCAGCATTTT
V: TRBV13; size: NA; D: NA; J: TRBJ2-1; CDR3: CASSRTGDEQSF; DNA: TGTGCCAGCAGCCGGACGGGGGATGAGCAGTCCTTC
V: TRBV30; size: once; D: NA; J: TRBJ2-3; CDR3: CAWTRVTDTQYF; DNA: TGTGCCTGGACCCGGGTAACGGATACGCAGTATTTT
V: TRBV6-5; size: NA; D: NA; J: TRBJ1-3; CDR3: CASTGPSSGNTIYF; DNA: TGTGCCAGCACCGGACCGAGCTCTGGAAACACCATATATTTT
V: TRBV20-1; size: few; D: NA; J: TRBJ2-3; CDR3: CSATETSTDTQYF; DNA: TGCAGTGCCACAGAAACTAGCACAGATACGCAGTATTTT
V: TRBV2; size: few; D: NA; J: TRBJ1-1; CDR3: CASSEVGQEAFF; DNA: TGTGCCAGCAGTGAAGTCGGCCAAGAAGCTTTCTTT
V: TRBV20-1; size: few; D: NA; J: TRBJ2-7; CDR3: CSARVITAEQYF; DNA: TGCAGTGCTAGAGTTATCACGGCCGAGCAGTACTTC
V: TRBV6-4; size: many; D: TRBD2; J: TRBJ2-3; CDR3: CASSGGATDTQYF; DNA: TGTGCCAGCAGCGGGGGGGCAACAGATACGCAGTATTTT
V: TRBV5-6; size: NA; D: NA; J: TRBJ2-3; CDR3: CASSFWGSQADTQYF; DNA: TGTGCCAGCAGCTTTTGGGGTTCTCAGGCAGATACGCAGTATTTT
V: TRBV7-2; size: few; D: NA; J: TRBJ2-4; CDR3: CASSFIRAGNIQYF; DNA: TGTGCCAGCAGCTTTATCCGGGCGGGGAACATTCAGTACTTC
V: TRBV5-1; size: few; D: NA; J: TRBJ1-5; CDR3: CASSDGGGQQPQHF; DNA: TGCGCCAGCAGCGATGGTGGGGGCCAACAGCCCCAGCATTTT
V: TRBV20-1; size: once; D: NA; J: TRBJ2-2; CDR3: CSAGVGGYTGELFF; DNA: TGCAGTGCAGGAGTCGGGGGATACACCGGGGAGCTGTTTTTT
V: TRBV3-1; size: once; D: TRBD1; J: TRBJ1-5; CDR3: CASSGTGASNQPQHF; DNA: TGTGCCAGCAGCGGGACAGGGGCAAGCAATCAGCCCCAGCATTTT
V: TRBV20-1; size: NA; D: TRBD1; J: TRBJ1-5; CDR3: CSARTGSQPQHF; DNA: TGCAGTGCTCGGACAGGGTCACAGCCCCAGCATTTT
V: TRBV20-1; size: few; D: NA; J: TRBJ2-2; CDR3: CSASGLSNTGELFF; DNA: TGCAGTGCTTCGGGACTTTCGAACACCGGGGAGCTGTTTTTT